This is a list of T cell receptor beta chains from one sample in a study of radiotherapy plus CTLA-4 blockade in lung cancer. Repertoires were generated with immunoSEQ multiplex PCR, while TCRdb's copy carries only in-frame clones and drops some. The table records 90,000 or so clones, roughly 87% of them present only once. This material consisted of peripheral blood, taken from a patient treated with radiotherapy plus ipilimumab. The receptor source for this set is a human donor with non-small cell lung cancer who had stable disease on radiotherapy plus ipilimumab. Both conserved end residues are part of each CDR3. Fields, in order: V gene, J gene, D gene, clone size, CDR3 DNA, CDR3 protein. A D gene is named only where the DNA matches it firmly. Size tells how often a clone was seen (once, few, many) or the class of an expanded clone, and some rows leave it out.

v_gene: TRBV4-1
j_gene: TRBJ2-7
d_gene: TRBD1
abundance: few
CDR3nt: TGCGCCAGCAGCCAAGATAGAGGGACAGACCACGAGCAGTACTTC
CDR3aa: CASSQDRGTDHEQYF

v_gene: TRBV18
j_gene: TRBJ2-1
d_gene: -
abundance: -
CDR3nt: TGTGCCAGCTCACCCCTCAGCTTGGGGGGGCCGTCCTACAATGAGCAGTTCTTC
CDR3aa: CASSPLSLGGPSYNEQFF

v_gene: TRBV5-1
j_gene: TRBJ2-5
d_gene: -
abundance: -
CDR3nt: TGCGCCAGCAGCCCCCTCGCGGGTAGGGAGACCCAGTACTTC
CDR3aa: CASSPLAGRETQYF

v_gene: TRBV10-2
j_gene: TRBJ2-7
d_gene: -
abundance: -
CDR3nt: TGCGCCAGCAGTGATAGGAACTACGAGCAGTACTTC
CDR3aa: CASSDRNYEQYF

v_gene: TRBV4-1
j_gene: TRBJ1-2
d_gene: TRBD1
abundance: -
CDR3nt: TGCGCCAGCAGCGGGGATGGACAGGGTGGTATCCGCTATGGCTACACCTTC
CDR3aa: CASSGDGQGGIRYGYTF

v_gene: TRBV6-5
j_gene: TRBJ1-1
d_gene: TRBD1
abundance: -
CDR3nt: TGTGCCAGCAGTTACTCGAACAGGGGAGACACTGAAGCTTTCTTT
CDR3aa: CASSYSNRGDTEAFF

v_gene: TRBV15
j_gene: TRBJ2-1
d_gene: TRBD2
abundance: -
CDR3nt: TGTGCCACCAGCAGAGATCTAGCGGGGGTAACTGGGGTCTTC
CDR3aa: CATSRDLAGVTGVF

v_gene: TRBV6-1
j_gene: TRBJ1-5
d_gene: TRBD1
abundance: few
CDR3nt: TGTGCCAGCAGCCAAGACAGGGCCCAGCCCCAGCATTTT
CDR3aa: CASSQDRAQPQHF

v_gene: TRBV5-1
j_gene: TRBJ2-3
d_gene: TRBD2
abundance: few
CDR3nt: TGCGCCAGCAGCTGGACTAGTAGCACAGATACGCAGTATTTT
CDR3aa: CASSWTSSTDTQYF

v_gene: TRBV6-4
j_gene: TRBJ2-1
d_gene: -
abundance: -
CDR3nt: TGTGCCAGCAGTGACTCGACCAGCGATGTTAATGAGCAGTTCTTC
CDR3aa: CASSDSTSDVNEQFF

v_gene: TRBV6-5
j_gene: TRBJ2-1
d_gene: -
abundance: -
CDR3nt: TGTGCCAGCAGTTCGGGGCTAGCGCTCTGGGGGGAGCAGTTCTTC
CDR3aa: CASSSGLALWGEQFF

v_gene: TRBV14
j_gene: TRBJ2-2
d_gene: -
abundance: -
CDR3nt: TGTGCCAGCAGCCAAAAACATAACACCGGGGAACTGTTTTTT
CDR3aa: CASSQKHNTGELFF

v_gene: TRBV5-5
j_gene: TRBJ1-4
d_gene: -
abundance: -
CDR3nt: TGTGCCAGCAGCTTAACAGACCAAACCGCTCTCCTCATTAATGAAAAACTGTTTTTT
CDR3aa: CASSLTDQTALLINEKLFF

v_gene: TRBV21-1
j_gene: TRBJ2-4
d_gene: -
abundance: once
CDR3nt: TGTGCCAGCACGGGGAGGAACAAAAACATTCAGTACTTC
CDR3aa: CASTGRNKNIQYF

v_gene: TRBV29-1
j_gene: TRBJ2-1
d_gene: -
abundance: once
CDR3nt: TGCAGCGTCCGGTGGGGGAACGGCTACAATGAGCAGTTCTTC
CDR3aa: CSVRWGNGYNEQFF

v_gene: TRBV10-3
j_gene: TRBJ1-1
d_gene: TRBD1
abundance: -
CDR3nt: TGTGCCATCAGTGAGGCCCAGGGGGTAACTGAAGCTTTCTTT
CDR3aa: CAISEAQGVTEAFF

v_gene: TRBV7-9
j_gene: TRBJ1-4
d_gene: -
abundance: -
CDR3nt: TGTGCCAGCAGCCCGGGAGACAGACTTAAGATCGCAACTAATGAAAAACTGTTTTTT
CDR3aa: CASSPGDRLKIATNEKLFF

v_gene: TRBV11-1
j_gene: TRBJ2-1
d_gene: -
abundance: -
CDR3nt: TGTGCCAGCAGCTTAGAGGGGTGGGCTCTTTCCTACAATGAGCAGTTCTTC
CDR3aa: CASSLEGWALSYNEQFF

v_gene: TRBV28
j_gene: TRBJ2-3
d_gene: TRBD2
abundance: -
CDR3nt: TGTGCCAGCAGTTCATGGACTAGCGGGGGGACAGATACGCAGTATTTT
CDR3aa: CASSSWTSGGTDTQYF

v_gene: TRBV9
j_gene: TRBJ2-3
d_gene: -
abundance: -
CDR3nt: TGTGCCAGCAGCGTAGACGGGAACACAGATACGCAGTATTTT
CDR3aa: CASSVDGNTDTQYF

v_gene: TRBV5-1
j_gene: TRBJ2-7
d_gene: -
abundance: -
CDR3nt: TGCGCCAGCAGCGGCGCTACTACGATCGACTACGAGCAGTACTTC
CDR3aa: CASSGATTIDYEQYF

v_gene: TRBV2
j_gene: TRBJ2-2
d_gene: -
abundance: -
CDR3nt: TGTGCCAGCAGTGCGCCTAATTCGAACACCGGGGAGCTGTTTTTT
CDR3aa: CASSAPNSNTGELFF

v_gene: TRBV28
j_gene: TRBJ2-6
d_gene: -
abundance: -
CDR3nt: TGTGCCAGCACCGAGGGTGTAGCTGGGGCCAACGTCCTGACTTTC
CDR3aa: CASTEGVAGANVLTF

v_gene: TRBV5-1
j_gene: TRBJ1-5
d_gene: -
abundance: -
CDR3nt: TGCGCCAGCAGCCTTATCGGCGGCAGCGGGCCCCAGCATTTT
CDR3aa: CASSLIGGSGPQHF

v_gene: TRBV27
j_gene: TRBJ1-3
d_gene: TRBD1
abundance: few
CDR3nt: TGTGCCAGCATGAGAGGGGGCTCCTCTGGAAACACCATATATTTT
CDR3aa: CASMRGGSSGNTIYF

v_gene: TRBV5-6
j_gene: TRBJ1-2
d_gene: TRBD1
abundance: -
CDR3nt: TGTGCCAGCAGCCGGACAGGGGGCGAGTATGGCTACACCTTC
CDR3aa: CASSRTGGEYGYTF

v_gene: TRBV30
j_gene: TRBJ2-3
d_gene: -
abundance: -
CDR3nt: TGTGCCTGGAGTGTGTCCCCTGGGAGGAACACAGATACGCAGTATTTT
CDR3aa: CAWSVSPGRNTDTQYF

v_gene: TRBV29-1
j_gene: TRBJ2-2
d_gene: -
abundance: -
CDR3nt: TGCAGCGTTCAGGAGGGTAGCGGGGAGCTGTTTTTT
CDR3aa: CSVQEGSGELFF

v_gene: TRBV28
j_gene: TRBJ2-5
d_gene: -
abundance: -
CDR3nt: TGTGCCAGCAGTTTTAACGTGAGGAGCCCTGACCAAGAGACCCAGTACTTC
CDR3aa: CASSFNVRSPDQETQYF

v_gene: TRBV9
j_gene: TRBJ1-3
d_gene: -
abundance: -
CDR3nt: TGTGCCAGCAGCGGAGCTCCCGACTCCCTGGGAAACACCATATATTTT
CDR3aa: CASSGAPDSLGNTIYF

v_gene: TRBV5-1
j_gene: TRBJ2-3
d_gene: -
abundance: -
CDR3nt: TGCGCCAGCAGCTTGGAATTCACAGATACGCAGTATTTT
CDR3aa: CASSLEFTDTQYF

v_gene: TRBV29-1
j_gene: TRBJ2-6
d_gene: -
abundance: once
CDR3nt: TGCAGCGTTGCAAAGGTCTCTGGGGCCAACGTCCTGACTTTC
CDR3aa: CSVAKVSGANVLTF

v_gene: TRBV5-1
j_gene: TRBJ2-3
d_gene: -
abundance: -
CDR3nt: TGCGCCAGCAGCTTGGCTGCAACTAGCACAGATACGCAGTATTTT
CDR3aa: CASSLAATSTDTQYF

v_gene: TRBV9
j_gene: TRBJ2-3
d_gene: -
abundance: -
CDR3nt: TGTGCCAGCAGGCAGGCGGATACGCAGTATTTT
CDR3aa: CASRQADTQYF

v_gene: TRBV6-4
j_gene: TRBJ2-1
d_gene: -
abundance: few
CDR3nt: TGTGCCAGCAGCGAGGAGCCCGGAGGGTCCTACAATGAGCAGTTCTTC
CDR3aa: CASSEEPGGSYNEQFF

v_gene: TRBV2
j_gene: TRBJ1-2
d_gene: -
abundance: -
CDR3nt: TGTGCCAGCAGTGCAGATCGGCAGGGTCGCGGGAATGGCTACACCTTC
CDR3aa: CASSADRQGRGNGYTF

v_gene: TRBV11-1
j_gene: TRBJ2-1
d_gene: TRBD1
abundance: -
CDR3nt: TGTGCCAGCAGCTTCTCCGGGACAGGGGCGTACAATGAGCAGTTCTTC
CDR3aa: CASSFSGTGAYNEQFF

v_gene: TRBV30
j_gene: TRBJ1-4
d_gene: -
abundance: -
CDR3nt: TGTGCCTTGACGGGCTCTCTGAGAAATGAAAAACTGTTTTTT
CDR3aa: CALTGSLRNEKLFF

v_gene: TRBV28
j_gene: TRBJ2-4
d_gene: -
abundance: once
CDR3nt: TGTGCCAGCAGTTTGGGAGGCAGAAACATTCAGTACTTC
CDR3aa: CASSLGGRNIQYF

v_gene: TRBV11-2
j_gene: TRBJ2-2
d_gene: -
abundance: -
CDR3nt: TGTGCCAGCAGCTTCGGGATCGGGGAGCTGTTTTTT
CDR3aa: CASSFGIGELFF

v_gene: TRBV19
j_gene: TRBJ2-7
d_gene: TRBD1
abundance: -
CDR3nt: TGTGCCAGTAGTATACCGGGACAGGCGACCTACGAGCAGTACTTC
CDR3aa: CASSIPGQATYEQYF

v_gene: TRBV5-6
j_gene: TRBJ1-2
d_gene: -
abundance: -
CDR3nt: TGTGCCAGCAGCTTGGCCAACACTGATGGCTACACCTTC
CDR3aa: CASSLANTDGYTF

v_gene: TRBV29-1
j_gene: TRBJ1-1
d_gene: -
abundance: -
CDR3nt: TGCAGCGTTGAAGCCGAGACCAAAGCTTTCTTT
CDR3aa: CSVEAETKAFF

v_gene: TRBV29-1
j_gene: TRBJ1-3
d_gene: -
abundance: -
CDR3nt: TGCAGCGTTGAATGGGGCTCTGGAAACACCATATATTTT
CDR3aa: CSVEWGSGNTIYF

v_gene: TRBV27
j_gene: TRBJ1-2
d_gene: -
abundance: -
CDR3nt: TGTGCCAGCAGTAACTACCTCAGGAAGGATGGCTACACCTTC
CDR3aa: CASSNYLRKDGYTF

v_gene: TRBV6-6
j_gene: TRBJ2-2
d_gene: -
abundance: -
CDR3nt: TGTGCCAGCAGTTACTCGGGGAGGTCCGGGGAGCTGTTTTTT
CDR3aa: CASSYSGRSGELFF

v_gene: TRBV9
j_gene: TRBJ2-5
d_gene: TRBD2
abundance: -
CDR3nt: TGTGCCAGCGCCTCCGGGCGGGCTAGCGGGGAGGAGACCCAGTACTTC
CDR3aa: CASASGRASGEETQYF

v_gene: TRBV9
j_gene: TRBJ2-7
d_gene: -
abundance: -
CDR3nt: TGTGCCAGCAGCGTAGGCAGCTCCTACGAGCAGTACTTC
CDR3aa: CASSVGSSYEQYF